This TCR beta chain was captured in a study of blood T cells in healthy people across ages. V was shortened by 5 bases and J by 3 bases, with 19 bases between the two germline ends. Germline V gene sequence: CDR1 SEHNR, CDR2 FQNEAQ (reference sequence). This CDR3 comprises 16 residues. Only a few counts were recorded for this clonotype. Sample-barcoded 5' priming and a J-beta primer mix drove a second PCR of 7 to 11 cycles. A single record per CDR3 protein comes from TCRdb applying MiXCR to the 5' RACE reads. The data show about 1.5 million distinct CDR3 sequences, about 42% seen once. The rearrangement uses TRBV7-9 and TRBJ1-1; D call uncertain. What was sequenced was blood. The sequence came from a woman between 18 and 29 years old in good health. For the CDR3, the DNA is TGTGCCAGCAGCCCACGGGATTTAGAAAAGGACACTGAAGCTTTCTTT. As protein: CASSPRDLEKDTEAFF.